The source of this T cell receptor (beta chain) is a study of vaccination and CD4 T cells after COVID-19. Sample treatment: roughly 11-day PBMC culture with coronavirus spike peptide pools or control peptides (ViraFEST assay). Per well, 2 million to 2.5 million PBMCs were cultured in the presence of around 9.4 IU/ml IL-2 and 10 ug/ml peptide pools. This clonotype showed up just a few times. Its antigen is currently unknown. With the Oncomine TCR Beta short-read assay, DNA from cultured CD4+ T cells was sequenced. From the PCR reads, TCRdb called clonotypes with MiXCR, one entry per CDR3 protein. The data hold 15,000 to 20,000 distinct CDR3 sequences, with about 60% observed a single time. The sequence was obtained from a human donor who had recovered from COVID-19. Sequencing was done on a sample of CD4+ T cells from blood, cultured in vitro.

CDR3 DNA sequence: TGTGCCACCAGTGATCCCGGGACAGGGGGCTTGGAGGGCTACACCTTC. Protein product: CATSDPGTGGLEGYTF. V and J are TRBV24-1 and TRBJ1-2; 12 nucleotides line up with TRBD1. V shed 3 bases and J 8 bases; nucleotides not matched to a gene: 9. The CDR3 loop spans 16 amino acids. Germline V gene sequence: CDR1 KGHDR, CDR2 SFDVKD.